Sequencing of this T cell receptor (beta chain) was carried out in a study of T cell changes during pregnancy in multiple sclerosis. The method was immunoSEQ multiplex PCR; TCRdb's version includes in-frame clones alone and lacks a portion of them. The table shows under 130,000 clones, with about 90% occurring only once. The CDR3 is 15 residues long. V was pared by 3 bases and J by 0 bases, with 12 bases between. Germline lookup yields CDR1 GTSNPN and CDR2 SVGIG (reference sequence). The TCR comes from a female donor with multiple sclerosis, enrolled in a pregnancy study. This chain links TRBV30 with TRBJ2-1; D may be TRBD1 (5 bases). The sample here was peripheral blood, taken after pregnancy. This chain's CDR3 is CAWRWQGSSYNEQFF. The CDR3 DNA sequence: TGTGCCTGGAGGTGGCAGGGAAGCTCCTACAATGAGCAGTTCTTC.